Shown below are 17 T cell receptor beta chains from a single sample sequenced in a study of blood T cell repertoires in COVID-19. Generated by immunoSEQ multiplex PCR, the TCRdb table keeps only in-frame clones and is missing some. The sample has approximately 74,000 clones; 88% are singletons. Sequencing was performed on peripheral blood. These receptor sequences come from a woman aged 55-70 years with acute or convalescent COVID-19.

The V call is TRBV5-8, the J call TRBJ1-1; the D gene is possibly TRBD1 (5 bases). Trimming pared 0 bases from V and 1 base from J, leaving 10 bases between. Germline CDR1 SGHTS, CDR2 YDEGEE. The length of the CDR3 is 15 residues. The CDR3 coding sequence is TGTGCCAGCAGCTTGGCCACAGGTCAGAACACTGAAGCTTTCTTT. Translated, it gives CASSLATGQNTEAFF.

The chain carries TRBV7-2 and TRBJ2-7; a weak D match, TRBD2 (6 bases). Germline CDR1 SGHTA, CDR2 FQGNSA. The CDR3 spans 16 residues. V was cut by 1 base and J by 0 bases, with 13 bases left in between. In DNA, the CDR3 is TGTGCCAGCAGCTTAGGAGTTGGTAGCGGCTCCTACGAGCAGTACGTC. The encoded protein is CASSLGVGSGSYEQYV.

The table lists this clone with a count of one. This sequence joins TRBV2 and TRBJ2-2; D not certain. The germline V gene has CDR1 SNHLY and CDR2 FYNNEI. Trimming took 5 bases from V and 1 from J, leaving 5 bases between them. This CDR3 contains 13 residues. The CDR3 region is CASSFKNTGELFF. CDR3 DNA: TGTGCCAGCAGTTTCAAGAACACCGGGGAGCTGTTTTTT.

The gene calls are TRBV15 and TRBJ2-5; the D gene is possibly TRBD2 (5 bases). Trimming stripped 1 base from V and 3 bases from J, with 12 bases between. The CDR3 runs to 15 residues. CDR1 and CDR2 from the germline V gene are LNHNV and YYDKDF (reference sequence). The chain's CDR3 is CATSRALGSEETQYF. In DNA form, the CDR3 reads TGTGCCACCAGCAGAGCATTGGGGAGCGAAGAGACCCAGTACTTC.

The CDR3, as DNA: TGTGCCACCAGCCACCCGGCGGGGGGGGCGACGCAGTACGTC. Translating it yields CATSHPAGGATQYV. The J gene is TRBJ2-7, the V gene TRBV15; 9 nucleotides match TRBD2. V gave up 5 bases and J gave up 9 bases; unmatched junction bases: 11. CDR1 and CDR2 from the germline V gene are LNHNV and YYDKDF (reference sequence). The CDR3 is made up of 14 amino acids.

This chain uses TRBV5-1 with TRBJ2-5, with 7 positions matching TRBD1. V lost 0 bases to trimming and J lost 4 bases; unmatched junction nucleotides: 6. The CDR3 runs 15 residues. Germline CDR1 SGHRS, CDR2 YFSETQ. Here the CDR3 DNA reads TGCGCCAGCAGCTTGGAGACAGGGAGATCAGAGACCCAGTACTTC. Encoded protein: CASSLETGRSETQYF.

The chain links TRBV29-1 to TRBJ2-4; TRBD1 is a possible D gene (6 bases). This CDR3 is 15 amino acids long. CDR1 and CDR2 from the germline V gene are SQVTM and ANQGSEA. V shed 2 bases and J shed 0 bases, with 11 bases lying between them. CDR3 DNA sequence: TGCAGCGTTGAATACACAGGGCTAGCCAAAAACATTCAGTACTTC. Translating it yields CSVEYTGLAKNIQYF.

The chain is built from TRBV14 and TRBJ1-2; tentative D call: TRBD1 (6 bases). There are 15 residues in the CDR3. V was trimmed by 1 base and J by 4 bases, leaving 13 bases between them. Germline V CDR1 and CDR2: SGHDN, FVKESK. The CDR3 DNA sequence: TGTGCCAGCAGCCAAGGGCAGGGGCGGTCCTATGGCTACACCTTC. Translation: CASSQGQGRSYGYTF.

The rearrangement links TRBV7-2 to TRBJ2-7, with 7 bases lining up with TRBD1. The V gene end was trimmed by 4 bases and the J gene end by 0 bases; junction bases not matched to a gene: 3. CDR3 size: 14 residues. CDR1 SGHTA and CDR2 FQGNSA come from the germline V gene. CDR3 bases: TGTGCCAGCAGCTCCGACAGGGTCTCCTACGAGCAGTACGTC. Encoded protein: CASSSDRVSYEQYV.

V and J are TRBV7-2 and TRBJ2-5; 8 nucleotides line up with TRBD2. V was pared by 5 bases and J by 5 bases, with 13 bases of the junction left unmatched. The germline V gene has CDR1 SGHTA and CDR2 FQGNSA. This CDR3 is built from 16 residues. The CDR3: CASSRAFGGGTETQYF. CDR3 bases: TGTGCCAGCAGCCGGGCTTTCGGGGGGGGAACGGAGACCCAGTACTTC.

This clone appeared a single time. The gene calls are TRBV5-4 and TRBJ2-1, with D unclear. This CDR3 spans 12 amino acids. V was trimmed by 3 bases and J by 4 bases, leaving 5 bases between them. Germline V CDR1 and CDR2: SGHNT, YYREEE (reference sequence). The CDR3 spells CASSSEYNEQFF. Here the CDR3 DNA reads TGTGCCAGCAGCTCCGAGTACAATGAGCAGTTCTTC.

The gene calls are TRBV19 and TRBJ2-2; possibly TRBD1 for D (6 bases). The V gene's germline CDR1 is LNHDA and CDR2 SQIVND (reference sequence). The CDR3 spans 14 residues. Trimming stripped 6 bases from V and 2 bases from J, with 10 bases between. The CDR3 DNA follows: TGTGCCAGTAGGGGGACACTAAACACCGGGGAGCTGTTTTTT. It encodes CASRGTLNTGELFF.

The chain joins TRBV21-1 to TRBJ1-2. TRBV21-1 is a listed pseudogene. The CDR3 runs 10 residues. The CDR3 protein is CASSTYGYTF. The CDR3 DNA reads as TGTGCCAGCAGCACCTACGGCTACACCTTC.

This clone has just one count. The gene calls are TRBV5-4 and TRBJ2-3; 12 bases match TRBD1. Per germline, CDR1 SGHNT and CDR2 YYREEE (reference sequence). The V gene end was trimmed by 3 bases and the J gene end by 5 bases; junction bases not matched to a gene: 13. The CDR3 loop spans 18 amino acids. The CDR3 is CASSSFGTGGLVGDTQYF. CDR3 DNA sequence: TGTGCCAGCAGCTCGTTCGGGACAGGGGGCTTAGTTGGAGATACGCAGTATTTT.

V and J are TRBV6-5 and TRBJ2-1; TRBD1 is a possible D gene (5 bases). The V end was cut by 6 bases, the J end by 9 bases, with 12 bases between. CDR1 and CDR2 (germline): MNHEY, SVGAGI. This CDR3 is built from 12 residues. The CDR3 DNA is TGTGCCAGCAGGCAACTAAGGGGTGAGCAGTTCTTC. This sequence encodes CASRQLRGEQFF.

The V call is TRBV5-4, the J call TRBJ2-1, with no clear D. The CDR3 has 12 residues. Trimming shortened V by 4 bases and J by 8 bases, and 10 bases separated the two germline ends. Per the germline V gene, CDR1 is SGHNT and CDR2 is YYREEE (reference sequence). CDR3 region: CASSPARDEQFF. In DNA form, the CDR3 reads TGTGCCAGCAGCCCCGCCCGGGATGAGCAGTTCTTC.

The V and J genes are TRBV5-1 and TRBJ2-1; 8 bases line up with TRBD1. Germline V lookup: CDR1 SGHRS, CDR2 YFSETQ. V shed 0 bases and J 7 bases; nucleotides not matched to a gene: 9. The CDR3 contains 16 residues. The CDR3 DNA sequence: TGCGCCAGCAGCTTGGCGGCCCGGACAGGGATGAATGAGCAGTTCTTC. This sequence encodes CASSLAARTGMNEQFF.